This T cell receptor (beta chain) was captured by sequencing in a study of T cell responses to AZD1222 COVID-19 vaccine. Findings and caveats of the study: Only a handful of people who got AZD1222 tested seropositive at baseline.

The CDR3 has 14 residues. The V end lost 4 bases, the J end lost 1 base, and 10 bases lay between the germline ends. Germline CDR1 is SGHVS and CDR2 is FQNEAQ. The repertoire was sequenced with immunoSEQ multiplex PCR; TCRdb's copy has only in-frame clones and lacks some. The sample lists fewer than 90,000 clones, about 90% occurring once. This clone was seen a handful of times. The antigen is not known. This TCR came from an adult who received the AZD1222 COVID-19 vaccine. Sequenced here: peripheral blood, sampled 28 days after the second AZD1222 dose. The chain recombines TRBV7-8 with TRBJ1-1; D is unclear. In DNA, the CDR3 is TGTGCCAGCAGCTCCGGCGGGGAGAACACTGAAGCTTTCTTT. Translated: CASSSGGENTEAFF. The full variable domain, rest sourced from reference TRBV7-8 and TRBJ1-1, is GAGVSQSPRYKVAKRGQDVALRCDPISGHVSLFWYQQALGQGPEFLTYFQNEAQLDKSGLPSDRFFAERPEGSVSTLKIQRTQQEDSAVYLCASSSGGENTEAFFGQGTRLTVV.